Included here is one TCR beta chain sequence, with context. Antigen: not known. The length of the CDR3 is 12 residues. V lost 5 bases and J lost 8; bases outside the gene matches: 3. The germline CDR1 and CDR2 sequences are SGHTA and FQGNSA. Primers: 60 Vbeta forward and 13 Jbeta reverse. The table came from immunoSEQ multiplex PCR; TCRdb's copy has only in-frame clones and leaves some out. The sample has about 170,000 clones; the top ten hold 0.7% to 0.8%. The source of the sample is a study of cytomegalovirus exposure and HLA in healthy donors. Study-wide results and caveats: A later analysis reportedly identified an Asian-associated ancestry cluster as carrying fewer N-insertions than the roughly 720-donor mean. CMV serostatus was the only immune exposure information that was available. One variant, a missense change in DCLRE1C, was linked in a later analysis to TCR beta V- and J-gene trimming.

The TCR sequence derives from a woman aged 18-29 years in good health and CMV-seropositive. Material for sequencing was PBMCs. This chain joins TRBV7-2 and TRBJ2-3, with TRBD1 matching over 8 bases. CDR3 region: CASSPTGGTQYF. Written as DNA, the CDR3 is TGTGCCAGCAGCCCCACAGGGGGTACGCAGTATTTT.